This TCR beta chain emerged from a study of T cell responses to AZD1222 COVID-19 vaccine. Measured with immunoSEQ multiplex PCR; TCRdb has only the in-frame clones, and not every one. The sample has 150,000 to 200,000 clones, roughly 94% seen once. Findings and limits, study-wide: The span of vaccine-associated CD4 TCRs extended across spike, with dominance at 160-218 and 743-854. Donors were mostly white British, more females; clonal diversity possibly underestimated. At study baseline, merely six AZD1222 recipients were seropositive.

The ends were cut back, 1 base at V and 5 bases at J, with 5 bases in the middle. CDR3 size: 12 residues. Germline V gene data show CDR1 as SEHNR and CDR2 as FQNEAQ (reference sequence). About this clone itself: Its specificity is unknown.

V gene TRBV7-9 combines with J gene TRBJ1-1; D remains unclear. Specimen: peripheral blood, collected 28 days after the second AZD1222 dose. The clonotype comes from an adult who received the AZD1222 COVID-19 vaccine. As DNA, the CDR3 is TGTGCCAGCAGCTTAGAGTTAACTGAAGCTTTCTTT. Translated: CASSLELTEAFF.